The 18 T cell receptor beta chains below come from one sample, sequenced in a study of type 1 and type 2 diabetes patients. Genomic DNA was the PCR template. The TCR beta CDR3 region was amplified using 30 forward and 13 reverse primers. Each CDR3 protein gets one entry after TCRdb re-called the multiplex PCR reads with MiXCR. The data contain about 290,000 distinct CDR3 sequences, around 47% of them singletons. The sequenced material came from peripheral blood mononuclear cells (PBMCs). These receptors originate from a young man with type 2 diabetes.

This clonotype was picked up a small number of times. The chain has TRBV6-6 and TRBJ2-1; D may match TRBD1 or TRBD2 (5 bases each). Germline-derived CDR1 and CDR2 are MNHNY and SVGAGI (reference sequence). The CDR3 loop spans 15 amino acids. V lost 2 bases, J lost 8 bases, and 16 bases lay in between. CDR3 nucleotide sequence: TGTGCCAGCAGTTACGAGGGGTCGGTGATGGATGAGCAGTTCTTC. Translation: CASSYEGSVMDEQFF.

Comments on this clonotype: The germline gene is not matched at one end of the junction; a read error may be the cause. This rearrangement joins TRBV2 to TRBJ2-1; D is uncertain. Per the germline V gene, CDR1 is SNHLY and CDR2 is FYNNEI. The CDR3 extends over 14 amino acids. The CDR3 here is CAGSDQRSYNEQFF. CDR3 sequence (DNA): TGTGCCGGCAGTGACCAGCGCTCCTACAATGAGCAGTTCTTC.

The rearrangement uses TRBV19 and TRBJ1-4; D not resolved. CDR3 length equals 13 residues. Trimming took 10 bases from V and 5 from J, leaving 14 bases between them. Per germline, CDR1 LNHDA and CDR2 SQIVND (reference sequence). CDR3 residues: CATMEDLNEKLFF. As DNA, the CDR3 is TGTGCCACCATGGAGGATCTGAATGAAAAACTGTTTTTT.

V usage is TRBV28 and J usage is TRBJ2-4; 11 nucleotides line up with TRBD1. The germline V gene has CDR1 MDHEN and CDR2 SYDVKM. This CDR3 comprises 15 residues. The V segment lost 6 bases and the J segment 8 bases; nucleotides outside the gene matches: 9. CDR3 protein: CASSPMGTGGYIQYF. Written as DNA, the CDR3 is TGTGCCAGCAGCCCTATGGGGACAGGGGGGTACATTCAGTACTTC. Supplemented by reference TRBV28 and TRBJ2-4, the full variable domain reads DVKVTQSSRYLVKRTGEKVFLECVQDMDHENMFWYRQDPGLGLRLIYFSYDVKMKEKGDIPEGYSVSREKKERFSLILESASTNQTSMYLCASSPMGTGGYIQYFGAGTRLSVL.

The V and J genes are TRBV12-3 or TRBV12-4 and TRBJ2-7; 7 bases fit TRBD2. Trimming took 5 bases from V and 8 from J; bases not matched to a gene: 15. The CDR3 has 15 residues. CDR3 nucleotides: TGTGCCAGCAGTATATGGGGGGGAGAGTTTGGGCAGCAGTACTTC. As protein: CASSIWGGEFGQQYF.

The chain joins TRBV7-3 to TRBJ2-1; maybe TRBD2 (6 bases). Trimming left V 0 bases short and J 2 bases short, with 8 bases between. The CDR3 runs 15 residues. Germline CDR1 and CDR2: SGHTA and FQGTGA. CDR3: CASSLTGSAYNEQFF. In DNA form, the CDR3 reads TGTGCCAGCAGCTTAACCGGGAGTGCCTACAATGAGCAGTTCTTC. The whole variable domain, remainder taken from reference TRBV7-3 and TRBJ2-1, is GAGVSQTPSNKVTEKGKYVELRCDPISGHTALYWYRQSLGQGPEFLIYFQGTGAADDSGLPNDRFFAVRPEGSVSTLKIQRTERGDSAVYLCASSLTGSAYNEQFFGPGTRLTVL.

This clonotype occurred a few times. The gene calls are TRBV27 and TRBJ2-7; TRBD2 matches 11 bases. Unmatched junction bases numbered 11, after V lost 5 bases and J lost 5 bases. This CDR3 has 16 amino acids. CDR1 and CDR2 from the germline V gene are MNHEY and SMNVEV (reference sequence). CDR3 coding DNA: TGTGCCAGCAGTCCCAGATCTAGCGGGAGGCCTGACGAGCAGTACTTC. Translation: CASSPRSSGRPDEQYF.

The gene calls are TRBV2 and TRBJ1-3; D not resolved. Between the trimmed V and J ends, which lost 3 bases and 1 base, there was a span of 10 bases. Germline CDR1 is SNHLY and CDR2 is FYNNEI. The length of the CDR3 is 15 residues. Here the CDR3 DNA reads TGTGCCAGCAGTGAGCGGGGAGGGTCTGGAAACACCATATATTTT. Translation gives CASSERGGSGNTIYF.

This clonotype was recorded a few times. The chain links TRBV19 to TRBJ2-7; 7 nucleotides match TRBD1. Germline V gene sequence: CDR1 LNHDA, CDR2 SQIVND (reference sequence). The length of the CDR3 is 14 residues. Trimming removed 4 bases from V and 6 bases from J; junction bases left unmatched: 9. CDR3 DNA: TGTGCCAGTAGTACCCGACAGGGTTTAGGCGAGCAGTACTTC. Translated: CASSTRQGLGEQYF.

This clonotype was detected ten times or more. This chain connects TRBV6-6 to TRBJ1-6; 7 positions match TRBD1. Trimming took 5 bases from V and 10 from J; bases not matched to a gene: 8. Germline CDR1 reads MNHNY; CDR2 reads SVGAGI (reference sequence). This CDR3 has 14 amino acids. The CDR3 spells CASSVQGKGSPLHF. The CDR3 region has the DNA TGTGCCAGCAGTGTACAGGGGAAGGGATCACCCCTCCACTTT.

The genes are TRBV18 and TRBJ2-1; D might be TRBD1 (6 bases). CDR3 size: 12 residues. The germline V and J ends were trimmed by 8 bases and 3 bases, with 8 bases remaining between them. Germline-derived CDR1 and CDR2 are KGHSH and LQKENI. The chain's CDR3 is CASQDSYNEQFF. In nucleotides, the CDR3 is TGTGCCAGCCAGGACAGCTACAATGAGCAGTTCTTC.

This clonotype turned up a few times. The V and J genes are TRBV7-8 and TRBJ2-7; 7 bases agree with TRBD1. Germline V CDR1 and CDR2: SGHVS, FQNEAQ. CDR3 length: 14 amino acids. V shed 5 bases and J 1 base; nucleotides not matched to a gene: 5. The CDR3 here is CASSASTGSYEQYF. As DNA, the CDR3 is TGTGCCAGCAGCGCATCGACAGGGTCCTACGAGCAGTACTTC.

In its sample, this clonotype was seen a few times. This sequence joins TRBV19 and TRBJ1-1; D gene unclear. The CDR3 is 13 residues long. Trimming stripped 5 bases from V and 7 bases from J, with 14 bases between. CDR1 and CDR2 (germline): LNHDA, SQIVND (reference sequence). Here the CDR3 DNA reads TGTGCCAGTAGTCCCACGACCAGCGATGAAGCTTTCTTT. Translating it yields CASSPTTSDEAFF. Based on the CDR3 plus reference TRBV19 and TRBJ1-1, the full variable domain is DGGITQSPKYLFRKEGQNVTLSCEQNLNHDAMYWYRQDPGQGLRLIYYSQIVNDFQKGDIAEGYSVSREKKESFPLTVTSAQKNPTAFYLCASSPTTSDEAFFGQGTRLTVV.

The chain is built from TRBV30 and TRBJ2-7; a possible D gene is TRBD1 (5 bases). The CDR3 is 14 amino acids. V was trimmed by 3 bases and J by 0 bases, leaving 12 bases between them. Per germline, CDR1 GTSNPN and CDR2 SVGIG (reference sequence). The CDR3 DNA reads as TGTGCCTGGAGGCAGGGCCAGAGCTCCTACGAGCAGTACTTC. Translation: CAWRQGQSSYEQYF. The full variable domain, with the rest looked up from reference TRBV30 and TRBJ2-7, is SQTIHQWPATLVQPVGSPLSLECTVEGTSNPNLYWYRQAAGRGLQLLFYSVGIGQISSEVPQNLSASRPQDRQFILSSKKLLLSDSGFYLCAWRQGQSSYEQYFGPGTRLTVT.

This clonotype was recorded a few times. The rearrangement uses TRBV7-2 and TRBJ2-2, with TRBD2 matching over 12 bases. The CDR3 length is 17 residues. V shed 5 bases, J shed 5 bases, and the junction held 9 bases outside the gene matches. The V gene's germline CDR1 is SGHTA and CDR2 FQGNSA. The CDR3 coding sequence is TGTGCCAGCAGCCCCCCGGGACTAGCGGGCGTAACCGGGGAGCTGTTTTTT. This sequence encodes CASSPPGLAGVTGELFF.

The chain employs TRBV7-2 and TRBJ2-7; D unclear. V was clipped by 2 bases and J by 0 bases, with 17 bases between them. The germline V gene encodes CDR1 SGHTA and CDR2 FQGNSA. The CDR3 loop spans 17 amino acids. CDR3 sequence: CASSLIWGKKSSYEQYF. As DNA, the CDR3 is TGTGCCAGCAGCTTAATTTGGGGAAAAAAGAGCTCCTACGAGCAGTACTTC.

In this sample, this clonotype turned up a few times. This rearrangement joins TRBV7-6 to TRBJ2-1; TRBD1 or TRBD2 may be the D gene (6 bases each). CDR3 length equals 15 residues. The V gene's germline CDR1 is SGHVS and CDR2 FNYEAQ. V lost 5 bases to trimming and J lost 7 bases, with 18 bases between them. The CDR3 sequence is CASSTRTAGRNEQFF. As DNA, the CDR3 is TGTGCCAGCAGCACCCGGACAGCAGGGAGGAATGAGCAGTTCTTC.

The chain is built from TRBV14 and TRBJ2-7; tentative D call: TRBD1 (6 bases). Germline values: CDR1 SGHDN, CDR2 FVKESK. CDR3 length equals 17 residues. V shed 0 bases and J shed 3 bases, with 18 bases lying between them. This chain's CDR3 is CASSQDLGQGRNYEQYF. The CDR3 DNA follows: TGTGCCAGCAGCCAAGATTTGGGGCAGGGGAGAAACTACGAGCAGTACTTC.